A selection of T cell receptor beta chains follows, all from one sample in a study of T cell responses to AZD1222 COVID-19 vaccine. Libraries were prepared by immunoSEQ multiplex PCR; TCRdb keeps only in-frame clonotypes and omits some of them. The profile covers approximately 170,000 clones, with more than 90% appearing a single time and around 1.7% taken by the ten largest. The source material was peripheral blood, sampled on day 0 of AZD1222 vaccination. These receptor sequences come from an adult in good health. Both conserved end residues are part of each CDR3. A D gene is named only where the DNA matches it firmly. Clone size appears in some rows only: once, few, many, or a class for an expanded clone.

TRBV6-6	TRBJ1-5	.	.	CASSLISNQPQHF	TGTGCCAGCAGCCTGATTAGCAATCAGCCCCAGCATTTT
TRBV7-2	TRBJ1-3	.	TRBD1	CASSLGNTGAGNTIYF	TGTGCCAGCAGCCTGGGAAACACAGGGGCTGGAAACACCATATATTTT
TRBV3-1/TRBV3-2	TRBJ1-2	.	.	CASSQSLRSYYGYTF	TGTGCCAGCAGCCAAAGTCTGAGGTCTTACTATGGCTACACCTTC
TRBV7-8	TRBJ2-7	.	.	CASRLGAGAPYEQYF	TGTGCCAGCAGGCTGGGGGCAGGGGCCCCCTACGAGCAGTACTTC
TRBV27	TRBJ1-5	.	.	CASSLGLGQPQHF	TGTGCCAGCAGTTTGGGGTTGGGGCAGCCCCAGCATTTT
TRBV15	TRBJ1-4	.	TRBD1	CATSRDRRGTGARNEKLFF	TGTGCCACCAGCAGAGATCGTCGAGGGACAGGGGCCCGTAATGAAAAACTGTTTTTT
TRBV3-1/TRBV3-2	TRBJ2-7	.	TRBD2	CASSNGLAGVYEQYF	TGTGCCAGCAGCAACGGACTAGCGGGTGTCTACGAGCAGTACTTC
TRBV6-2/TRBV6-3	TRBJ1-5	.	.	CASSSYSSNQPQHF	TGTGCCAGCAGTTCTTACAGTAGCAATCAGCCCCAGCATTTT
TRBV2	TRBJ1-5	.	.	CASIIGSEPQHF	TGTGCCAGCATCATTGGGTCGGAGCCCCAGCATTTT
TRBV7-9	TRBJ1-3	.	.	CASSSLGTYSGNTIYF	TGTGCCAGCAGCTCCCTTGGGACCTATTCTGGAAACACCATATATTTT
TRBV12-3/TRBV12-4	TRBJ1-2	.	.	CASTWTESHTF	TGTGCCAGCACTTGGACAGAGTCGCACACCTTC
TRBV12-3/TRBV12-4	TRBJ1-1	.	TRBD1	CASSPGGTEAFF	TGTGCCAGCAGCCCAGGGGGGACTGAAGCTTTCTTT
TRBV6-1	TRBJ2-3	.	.	CASSELRDTDTQYF	TGTGCCAGCAGTGAACTCAGGGACACAGATACGCAGTATTTT
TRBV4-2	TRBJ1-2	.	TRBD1	CASSQVTGDYGYTF	TGTGCCAGCAGCCAAGTGACAGGGGACTATGGCTACACCTTC
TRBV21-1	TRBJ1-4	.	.	CASSGTGQGATNEKLFF	TGTGCCAGCAGCGGGACGGGACAGGGGGCAACTAATGAAAAACTGTTTTTT
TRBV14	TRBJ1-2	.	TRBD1	CASSLDRGPGYTF	TGTGCCAGCAGCCTAGACAGGGGGCCTGGCTACACCTTC
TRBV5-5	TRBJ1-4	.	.	CASTTADSATNEKLFF	TGTGCCAGCACCACTGCGGACAGTGCAACTAATGAAAAACTGTTTTTT
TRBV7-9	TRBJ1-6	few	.	CASSLGAYNSPLHF	TGTGCCAGCAGCTTAGGAGCGTATAATTCACCCCTCCACTTT
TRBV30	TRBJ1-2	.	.	CAWSVRGVQYGYTF	TGTGCCTGGAGTGTACGTGGGGTTCAGTATGGCTACACCTTC
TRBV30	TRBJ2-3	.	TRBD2	CAWSATYGRGADTQYF	TGTGCCTGGAGCGCCACCTATGGGAGGGGTGCAGATACGCAGTATTTT
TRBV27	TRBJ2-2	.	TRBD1	CASSLSTGVPGELFF	TGTGCCAGCAGTTTATCGACAGGGGTGCCCGGGGAGCTGTTTTTT
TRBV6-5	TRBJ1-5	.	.	CASSRTVGNQPQHF	TGTGCCAGCAGTAGGACAGTTGGCAATCAGCCCCAGCATTTT
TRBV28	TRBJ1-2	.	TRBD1	CASGVPGQGAGGYTF	TGTGCCAGCGGGGTCCCGGGACAGGGGGCAGGGGGCTACACCTTC
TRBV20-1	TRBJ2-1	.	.	CSAFSWDEQFF	TGCAGTGCCTTTTCGTGGGATGAGCAGTTCTTC
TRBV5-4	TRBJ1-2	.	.	CASSLVGTGYGYTF	TGTGCCAGCAGCTTGGTAGGGACGGGCTATGGCTACACCTTC
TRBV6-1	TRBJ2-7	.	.	CASSEWGDIPSYEQYF	TGTGCCAGCAGTGAATGGGGGGACATTCCCTCCTACGAGCAGTACTTC
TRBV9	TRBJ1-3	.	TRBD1	CASSVATGAGNTIYF	TGTGCCAGCAGCGTAGCAACAGGGGCTGGAAACACCATATATTTT
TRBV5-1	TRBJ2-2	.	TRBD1	CASSLARTGGRTGELFF	TGCGCCAGCAGCTTGGCGCGGACAGGGGGCCGGACCGGGGAGCTGTTTTTT
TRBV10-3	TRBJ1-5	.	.	CAISLGDTSNQPQHF	TGTGCCATATCTCTCGGGGACACTAGCAATCAGCCCCAGCATTTT
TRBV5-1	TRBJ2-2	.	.	CASSLEGGGRTGELFF	TGCGCCAGCAGCTTGGAGGGAGGAGGGAGAACCGGGGAGCTGTTTTTT
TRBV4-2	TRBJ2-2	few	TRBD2	CASSQDRGRAGGELFF	TGTGCCAGCAGCCAAGATCGAGGGAGGGCTGGCGGGGAGCTGTTTTTT
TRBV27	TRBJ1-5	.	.	CATQAGTGGNQPQHF	TGTGCCACCCAGGCGGGGACGGGAGGCAATCAGCCCCAGCATTTT
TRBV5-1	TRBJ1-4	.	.	CASSLGTSRGEKLFF	TGCGCCAGCAGCTTAGGAACATCTCGGGGGGAAAAACTGTTTTTT
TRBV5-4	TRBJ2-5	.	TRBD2	CASSSRRGRVETQYF	TGTGCCAGCAGCTCCCGACGAGGGAGGGTCGAGACCCAGTACTTC
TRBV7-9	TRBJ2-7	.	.	CASTPWGSYEQYF	TGTGCCAGCACCCCATGGGGGTCCTACGAGCAGTACTTC
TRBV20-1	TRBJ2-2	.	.	CSASRGGNTGELFF	TGCAGTGCTAGTAGGGGGGGAAACACCGGGGAGCTGTTTTTT
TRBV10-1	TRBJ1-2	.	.	CASSESRGLGYTF	TGCGCCAGCAGTGAATCTAGGGGTCTTGGCTACACCTTC
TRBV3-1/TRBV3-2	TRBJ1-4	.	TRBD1	CASSPKTGVLNEKLFF	TGTGCCAGCAGCCCAAAGACAGGGGTCCTTAATGAAAAACTGTTTTTT
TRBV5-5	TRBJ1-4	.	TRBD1	CASSSGQAEKLFF	TGTGCCAGCAGCTCGGGACAGGCCGAAAAACTGTTTTTT
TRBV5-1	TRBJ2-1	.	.	CASSAGERVKEQFF	TGCGCCAGCAGCGCCGGTGAACGGGTAAAAGAGCAGTTCTTC
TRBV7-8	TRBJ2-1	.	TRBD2	CASSLDGRARNEQFF	TGTGCCAGCAGCTTAGACGGGAGGGCTAGGAATGAGCAGTTCTTC
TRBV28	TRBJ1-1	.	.	CASTGGGTPTGTEAFF	TGTGCCAGCACGGGCGGGGGGACACCCACAGGGACTGAAGCTTTCTTT
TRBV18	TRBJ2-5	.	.	CASSPGRGSVLRETQYF	TGTGCCAGCTCACCGGGAAGGGGGTCGGTGTTACGAGAGACCCAGTACTTC
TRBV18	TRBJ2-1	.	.	CASSPPEGHNEQFF	TGTGCCAGCTCACCCCCTGAGGGACACAATGAGCAGTTCTTC
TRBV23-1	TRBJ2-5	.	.	CATHLRGTVQETQYF	TGCGCCACGCACCTACGGGGGACAGTACAAGAGACCCAGTACTTC
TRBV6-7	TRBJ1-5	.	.	CANRSRDLAVPSNQPQHF	TGTGCCAACCGAAGCCGGGACCTTGCTGTTCCTAGCAATCAGCCCCAGCATTTT
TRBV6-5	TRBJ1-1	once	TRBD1	CASSHRDRGLSEAFF	TGTGCCAGCAGCCACCGGGACAGGGGGCTTTCTGAAGCTTTCTTT